This T cell receptor beta chain comes out of a study of vaccination and CD4 T cells after COVID-19. Across the whole study: Cellular stimulation was performed using overlapping spike peptides derived from SARS-CoV-2, HCoV-NL63, HCoV-OC43 and HCoV-229E.

Treatment reported: roughly 10-day PBMC culture with coronavirus spike peptide pools or control peptides (ViraFEST assay). The V and J ends lost 4 bases and 9 bases respectively, with 16 bases between them. The CDR3 runs 15 residues. From germline, CDR1 is MNHEY and CDR2 SVGAGI. Worth noting for this clonotype: The antigen is unknown.

Cultured CD4+ T cell DNA was sequenced using the Oncomine TCR Beta short-read assay. TCRdb reanalysed the PCR reads using MiXCR and keeps one entry per CDR3 protein. The sample lists 8,000 to 10,000 distinct CDR3 sequences, approximately 48% occurring once. The sequence was collected from a human donor who had recovered from COVID-19. This chain connects TRBV6-5 to TRBJ1-6; D is possibly TRBD1 (6 bases). Sequencing used CD4+ T cells from blood, cultured in vitro. CDR3 DNA sequence: TGTGCCAGCAGTTTAACGAACAGGGATCCTTCACCCCTCCACTTT. Residues: CASSLTNRDPSPLHF.